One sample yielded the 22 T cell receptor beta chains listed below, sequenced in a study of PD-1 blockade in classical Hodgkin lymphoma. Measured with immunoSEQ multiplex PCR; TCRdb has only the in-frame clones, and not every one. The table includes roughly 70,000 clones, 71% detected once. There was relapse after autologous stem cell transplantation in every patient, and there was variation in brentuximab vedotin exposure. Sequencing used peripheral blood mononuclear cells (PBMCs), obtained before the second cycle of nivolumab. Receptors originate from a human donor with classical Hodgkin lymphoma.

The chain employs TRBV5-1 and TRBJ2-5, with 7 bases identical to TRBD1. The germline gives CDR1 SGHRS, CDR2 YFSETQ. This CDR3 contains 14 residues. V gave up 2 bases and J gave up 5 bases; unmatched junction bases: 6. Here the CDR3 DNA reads TGCGCCAGCAGCTTACAGGGGAATGGGGAGACCCAGTACTTC. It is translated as CASSLQGNGETQYF.

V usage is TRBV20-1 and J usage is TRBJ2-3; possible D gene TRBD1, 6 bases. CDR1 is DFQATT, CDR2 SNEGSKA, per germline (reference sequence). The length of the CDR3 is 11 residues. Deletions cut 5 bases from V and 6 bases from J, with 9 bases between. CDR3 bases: TGCAGTGCTCAACAGGGTGATACGCAGTATTTT. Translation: CSAQQGDTQYF.

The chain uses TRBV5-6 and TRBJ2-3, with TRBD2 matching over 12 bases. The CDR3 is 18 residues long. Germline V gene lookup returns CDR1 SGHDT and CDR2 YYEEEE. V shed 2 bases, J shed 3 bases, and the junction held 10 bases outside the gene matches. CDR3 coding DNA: TGTGCCAGCAGCTTTTCTAGCGGGAGGGCCGTTAGGACAGATACGCAGTATTTT. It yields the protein CASSFSSGRAVRTDTQYF.

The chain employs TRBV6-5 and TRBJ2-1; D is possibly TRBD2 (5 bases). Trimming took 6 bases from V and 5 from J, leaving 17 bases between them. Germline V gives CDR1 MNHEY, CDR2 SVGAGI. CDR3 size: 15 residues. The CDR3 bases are TGTGCCAGCAGGGCAAGTAGCGTCAACAACAATGAGCAGTTCTTC. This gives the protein CASRASSVNNNEQFF.

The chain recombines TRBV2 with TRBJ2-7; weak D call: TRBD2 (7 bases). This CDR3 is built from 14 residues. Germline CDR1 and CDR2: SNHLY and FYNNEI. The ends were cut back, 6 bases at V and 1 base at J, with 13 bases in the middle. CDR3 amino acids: CASRERGGSYEQYF. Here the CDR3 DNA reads TGTGCCAGCAGGGAGAGGGGGGGGTCCTACGAGCAGTACTTC.

The CDR3 is CASSDLPGQGSSPLHF. CDR3 nucleotide sequence: TGTGCCAGCAGTGATTTACCGGGACAGGGTAGTTCACCCCTCCACTTT. The chain is built from TRBV6-1 and TRBJ1-6; TRBD1 matches at 9 bases. From germline, CDR1 is MNHNS and CDR2 SASEGT. V trimming: 3 bases; J trimming: 9 bases; junction bases outside the gene matches: 9. There are 16 residues in the CDR3.

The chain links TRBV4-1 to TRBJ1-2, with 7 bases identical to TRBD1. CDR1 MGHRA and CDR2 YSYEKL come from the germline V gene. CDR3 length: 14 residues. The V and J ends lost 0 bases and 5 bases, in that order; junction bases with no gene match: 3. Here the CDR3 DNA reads TGCGCCAGCAGCCAAGAGGCAGGGGGATATGGCTACACCTTC. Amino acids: CASSQEAGGYGYTF.

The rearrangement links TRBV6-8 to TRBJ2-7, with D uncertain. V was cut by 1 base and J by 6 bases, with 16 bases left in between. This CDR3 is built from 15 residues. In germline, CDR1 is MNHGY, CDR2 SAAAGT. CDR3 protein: CASSYCRLSTGEQYF. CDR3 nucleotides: TGTGCCAGCAGTTACTGTAGGTTATCTACGGGCGAGCAGTACTTC.

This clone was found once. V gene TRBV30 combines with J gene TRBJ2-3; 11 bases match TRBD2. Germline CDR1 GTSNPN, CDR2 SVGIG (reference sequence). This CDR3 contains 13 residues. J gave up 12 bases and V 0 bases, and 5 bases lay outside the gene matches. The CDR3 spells CAWSVLLAGEQYF. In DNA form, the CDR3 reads TGTGCCTGGAGTGTCTTACTAGCGGGGGAACAGTATTTT.

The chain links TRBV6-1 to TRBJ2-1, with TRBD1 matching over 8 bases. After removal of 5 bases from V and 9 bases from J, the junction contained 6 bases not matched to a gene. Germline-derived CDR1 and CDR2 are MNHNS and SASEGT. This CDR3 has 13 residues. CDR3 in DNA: TGTGCCAGCAGTAAGGACAGGGTGGCTGAGCAGTTCTTC. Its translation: CASSKDRVAEQFF.

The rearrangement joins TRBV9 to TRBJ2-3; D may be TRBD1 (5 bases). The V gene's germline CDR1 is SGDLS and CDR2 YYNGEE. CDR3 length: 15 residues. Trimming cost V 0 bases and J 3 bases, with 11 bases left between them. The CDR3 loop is CASSVDGTGTDTQYF. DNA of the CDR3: TGTGCCAGCAGCGTAGATGGCACAGGAACAGATACGCAGTATTTT.

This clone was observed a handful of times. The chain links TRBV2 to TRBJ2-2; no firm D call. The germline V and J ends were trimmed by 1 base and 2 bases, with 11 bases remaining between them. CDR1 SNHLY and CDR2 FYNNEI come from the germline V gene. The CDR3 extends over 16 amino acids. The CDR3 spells CASSEGSSPNTGELFF. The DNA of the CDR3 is TGTGCCAGCAGTGAAGGTTCCAGCCCCAACACCGGGGAGCTGTTTTTT.

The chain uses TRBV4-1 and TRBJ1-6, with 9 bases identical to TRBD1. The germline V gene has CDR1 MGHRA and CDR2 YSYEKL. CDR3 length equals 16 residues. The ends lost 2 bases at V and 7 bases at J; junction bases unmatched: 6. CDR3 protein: CASSQFLTGGNSPLHF. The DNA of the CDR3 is TGCGCCAGCAGCCAATTCTTGACAGGGGGAAATTCACCCCTCCACTTT.

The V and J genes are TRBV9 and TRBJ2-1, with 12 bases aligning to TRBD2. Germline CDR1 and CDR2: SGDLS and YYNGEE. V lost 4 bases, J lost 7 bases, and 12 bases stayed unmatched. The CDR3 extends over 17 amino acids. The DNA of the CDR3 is TGTGCCAGCAGCCCATGGACTAGCGGGGAATCGGGGAATGAGCAGTTCTTC. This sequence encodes CASSPWTSGESGNEQFF.

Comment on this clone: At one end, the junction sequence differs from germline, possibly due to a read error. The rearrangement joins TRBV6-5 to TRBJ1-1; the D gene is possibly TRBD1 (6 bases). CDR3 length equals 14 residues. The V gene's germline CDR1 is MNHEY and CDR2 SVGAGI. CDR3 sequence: CATSPQGPNTEAFF. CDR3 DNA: TGTGCCACCAGTCCCCAGGGGCCAAACACTGAAGCTTTCTTT.

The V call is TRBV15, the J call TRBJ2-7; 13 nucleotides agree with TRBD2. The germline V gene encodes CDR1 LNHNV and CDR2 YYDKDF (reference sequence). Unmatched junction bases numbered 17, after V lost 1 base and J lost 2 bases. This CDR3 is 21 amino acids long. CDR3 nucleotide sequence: TGTGCCACCAGCAGAGGCTGGGGGGGGACTAGCGGGGCTAACGTTGCCTACGAGCAGTACTTC. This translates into CATSRGWGGTSGANVAYEQYF.

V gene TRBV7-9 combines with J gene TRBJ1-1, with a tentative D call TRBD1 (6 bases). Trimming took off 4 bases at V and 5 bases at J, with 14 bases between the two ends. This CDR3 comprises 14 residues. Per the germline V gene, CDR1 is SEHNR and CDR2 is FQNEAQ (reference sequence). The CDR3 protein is CASSWGQKGTEAFF. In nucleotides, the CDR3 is TGTGCCAGCAGCTGGGGACAAAAGGGGACTGAAGCTTTCTTT.

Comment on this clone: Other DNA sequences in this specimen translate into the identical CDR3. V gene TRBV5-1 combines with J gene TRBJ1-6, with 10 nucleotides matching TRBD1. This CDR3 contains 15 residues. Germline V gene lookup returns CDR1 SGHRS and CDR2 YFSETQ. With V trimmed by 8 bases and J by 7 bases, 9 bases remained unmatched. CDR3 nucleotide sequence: TGCGCCAGTAGCCTGGAGGACAGGGGGAATTCACCCCTCCACTTT. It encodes CASSLEDRGNSPLHF. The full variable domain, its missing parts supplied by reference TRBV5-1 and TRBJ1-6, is KAGVTQTPRYLIKTRGQQVTLSCSPISGHRSVSWYQQTPGQGLQFLFEYFSETQRNKGNFPGRFSGRQFSNSRSEMNVSTLELGDSALYLCASSLEDRGNSPLHFGNGTRLTVT.

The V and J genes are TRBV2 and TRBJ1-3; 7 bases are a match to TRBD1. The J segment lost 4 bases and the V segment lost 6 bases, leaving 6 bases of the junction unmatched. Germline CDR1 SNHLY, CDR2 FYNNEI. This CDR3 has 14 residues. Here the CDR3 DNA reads TGTGCCAGCAGGGGGACAGTGGTGGGAAACACCATATATTTT. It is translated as CASRGTVVGNTIYF. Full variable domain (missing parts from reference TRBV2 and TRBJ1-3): EPEVTQTPSHQVTQMGQEVILRCVPISNHLYFYWYRQILGQKVEFLVSFYNNEISEKSEIFDDQFSVERPDGSNFTLKIRSTKLEDSAMYFCASRGTVVGNTIYFGEGSWLTVV.

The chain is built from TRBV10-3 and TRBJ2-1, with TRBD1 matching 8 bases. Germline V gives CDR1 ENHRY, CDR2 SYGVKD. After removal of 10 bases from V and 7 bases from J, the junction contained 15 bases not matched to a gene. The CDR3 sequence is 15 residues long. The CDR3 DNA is TGTGCCACGAACGAAGACAGGGGTTGGGGGAATGAGCAGTTCTTC. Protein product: CATNEDRGWGNEQFF.

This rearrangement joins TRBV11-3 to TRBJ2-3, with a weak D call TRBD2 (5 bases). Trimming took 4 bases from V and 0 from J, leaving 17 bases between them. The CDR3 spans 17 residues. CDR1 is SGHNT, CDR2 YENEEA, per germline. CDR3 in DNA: TGTGCCAGCAGCTCTTTGGGTGGGAGCCTTAGCACAGATACGCAGTATTTT. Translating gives CASSSLGGSLSTDTQYF.

The CDR3: CAWSARRVDGYTF. The CDR3 coding sequence is TGTGCCTGGAGTGCGCGCAGGGTGGATGGCTACACCTTC. V is TRBV30 and J is TRBJ1-2, with D perhaps TRBD1 (5 bases). Germline loops: CDR1 GTSNPN, CDR2 SVGIG (reference sequence). The CDR3 totals 13 residues. V lost 1 base to trimming and J lost 6 bases, with 12 bases between them. The full variable domain, its missing parts supplied by reference TRBV30 and TRBJ1-2, is SQTIHQWPATLVQPVGSPLSLECTVEGTSNPNLYWYRQAAGRGLQLLFYSVGIGQISSEVPQNLSASRPQDRQFILSSKKLLLSDSGFYLCAWSARRVDGYTFGSGTRLTVV.